This T cell receptor (beta chain) was sequenced in a study of vaccination and CD4 T cells after COVID-19. Whole-study context: Median time from COVID diagnosis to post-COVID sampling was 101 days (35 to 161).

By share, this clonotype counts as medium-sized. What it binds is unknown. The V gene lost 2 bases and the J gene lost 2 bases, with 10 bases spanning the gap. The CDR3 is made up of 15 amino acids. Treatment described: approximately 9-day PBMC culture with coronavirus spike peptide pools or control peptides (ViraFEST assay). At the Johns Hopkins FTIC core, DNA taken from cultured CD4+ T cells was sequenced by way of the Oncomine TCR Beta short-read assay. MiXCR was run by TCRdb on the PCR reads, yielding one entry per CDR3 protein. The data show around 4,800 distinct CDR3 sequences, with over 20% seen just once and about 20% held by the top ten.

This chain links TRBV12-3 or TRBV12-4 with TRBJ1-5; no firm D call. Material: CD4+ T cells from blood, cultured in vitro. The TCR originated in a human donor who had recovered from COVID-19. The CDR3 region has the DNA TGTGCCAGCAGTTTAACCGAATGGGGCAATCAGCCCCAGCATTTT. Translated, it gives CASSLTEWGNQPQHF.